This T cell receptor (beta chain) was sequenced in a study of blood T cells in healthy people across ages (dated by TCRdb to the mid-2010s). With respect to the entire study: Template switching captured roughly one uniquely barcoded TCR beta cDNA molecule per two T cells in model experiments. The study measured age-related changes in TCR beta repertoire diversity using deep sequencing normalized with unique cDNA molecular identifiers. The donors were divided into four age groups: young (average approximately 17 years), middle-aged (under 40), aged (around 59) and long-lived (about 90). To avoid experimental bias, donors of different ages were spread randomly across the sequencing lanes. For two donors (one aged 18 to 29 and one aged 80 or older), the study analyzed two additional independent replicas of 1 million unique cDNA reads from the same blood draw.

Findings and caveats that apply to the study as a whole: Since profiling was done on bulk unsorted PBMCs, naive and antigen-experienced compartments could not be conclusively compared. Compared with the aged group, the long-lived group had more naive CD4+ T cells, fewer expanded clones and increased TCR diversity, suggesting age selection. There was a strong correlation between observed TCR beta diversity and the percentage of naive T cells measured by flow cytometry. Estimates of total diversity from one million sequenced T cells were regarded as lower bounds and underestimates. Because donor CMV infection status was unknown, age-related changes in expanded clonotypes were potentially confounded. As age increased, observed TCR beta diversity per million T cells dropped in a roughly linear way, and a significant reduction was already evident by age about 40.

This clonotype was seen ten or more times. The target of this receptor is not known. No much larger clone exists at a distance of one base, and base qualities are not known. The CDR3 numbers 15 residues from cysteine through phenylalanine. The DNA shown is the 45-base CDR3, in frame from base 1. Based on the germline V gene (reference sequence), the CDR1 and CDR2 sequences are DFQATT and SNEGSKA. V is pruned by 6 bases and J by 0 bases, leaving 3 bases of the junction without a gene match. Donors were around 37 systemically healthy Caucasian individuals from Russia aged roughly 6 to 90 years. Approximately 9.7 milliliters of peripheral blood were drawn from each donor into EDTA-treated Vacutainer tubes. Ficoll-Paque density-gradient centrifugation was used to isolate PBMCs, with at least 6.5 million per sample. Trizol reagent was used to extract total RNA from PBMCs, with at least 5.5 micrograms per sample. Naive CD45RAhigh/CD27high T cell percentages were measured by flow cytometry on a PBMC aliquot from every donor.

Library method: 5' RACE. Instrument on record: Illumina HiSeq 2500. A second PCR of 7 to 11 cycles was run with a J-beta primer mix and a sample-barcoded 5' primer. A unique molecular identifier was introduced onto each TCR beta cDNA molecule by a template-switch 5' adaptor carrying 12 random nucleotides. Each sample yielded at least 3 million CDR3-containing paired-end reads. All of the RNA was converted into first-strand cDNA using the Mint cDNA synthesis kit, with a TRBC-specific oligonucleotide serving as the primer. Following uracil-DNA glycosylase treatment, all cDNA underwent a first 18-cycle PCR with the universal primers M1SS and BC2_uni_R. On the study's bioinformatics: For normalization, 1 million high-quality reads, each with a distinct molecular identifier, were randomly selected from each sample. Instead of being binned into consensus sequences, reads with shared molecular identifiers were discarded. MiTCR, set to a Q25 quality threshold and the strictest error-elimination algorithm, was used for CDR3 identification, clonotype clustering and error correction. A nonparametric unseen species model with Euler transformation was used to estimate a lower bound on total TCR beta diversity. TCRdb trimmed the raw reads at Q25, called clones with MiXCR and kept productive beta chains. All rows with the same CDR3 protein become a single entry with the most common DNA and genes. These V and J calls are TCRdb output, not the study's own analysis. This sample is represented by about 680,000 distinct CDR3 sequences; 49% of them were singletons. The ten largest account for roughly a third of the sample.

This clonotype was obtained from a woman in her sixties in good health. The sequence is built from TRBV20-1 and TRBJ2-6; 9 nucleotides in the junction match TRBD1. Sequenced material: blood. The bases read TGCAGTGCCCCGACAGGGGGCTCTGGGGCCAACGTCCTGACTTTC. The resulting protein is CSAPTGGSGANVLTF.